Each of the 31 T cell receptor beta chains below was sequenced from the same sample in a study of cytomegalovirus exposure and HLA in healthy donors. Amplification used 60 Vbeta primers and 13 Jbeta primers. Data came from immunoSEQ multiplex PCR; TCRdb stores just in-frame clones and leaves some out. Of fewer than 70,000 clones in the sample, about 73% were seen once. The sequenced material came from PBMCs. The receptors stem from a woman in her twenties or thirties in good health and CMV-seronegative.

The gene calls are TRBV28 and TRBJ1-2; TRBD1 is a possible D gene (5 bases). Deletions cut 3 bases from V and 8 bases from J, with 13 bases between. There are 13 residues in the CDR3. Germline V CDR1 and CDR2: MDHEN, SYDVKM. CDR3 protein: CASSLTEPDGYTF. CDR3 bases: TGTGCCAGCAGTTTGACAGAACCCGACGGCTACACCTTC.

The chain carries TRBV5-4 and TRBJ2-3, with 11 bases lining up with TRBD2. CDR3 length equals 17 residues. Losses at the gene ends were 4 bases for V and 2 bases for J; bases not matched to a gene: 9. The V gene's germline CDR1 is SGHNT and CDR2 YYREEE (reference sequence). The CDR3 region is CASSPIALAGDTDTQYF. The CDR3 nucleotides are TGTGCCAGCAGCCCAATCGCACTAGCGGGGGACACAGATACGCAGTATTTT.

The CDR3 loop is CASSMSLSGANVLTF. CDR3 coding DNA: TGTGCCAGTAGTATGAGCCTCTCTGGGGCCAACGTCCTGACTTTC. J is TRBJ2-6 and V is TRBV19, with D uncertain. The CDR3 extends over 15 amino acids. Germline loops: CDR1 LNHDA, CDR2 SQIVND (reference sequence). The V and J ends lost 3 bases and 0 bases respectively, with 6 bases between them.

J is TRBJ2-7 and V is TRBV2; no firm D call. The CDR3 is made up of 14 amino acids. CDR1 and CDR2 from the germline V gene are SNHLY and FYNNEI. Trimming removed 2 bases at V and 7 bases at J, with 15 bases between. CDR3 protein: CASSEITVSGEQYV. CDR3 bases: TGTGCCAGCAGTGAAATAACGGTTTCTGGGGAGCAGTACGTC.

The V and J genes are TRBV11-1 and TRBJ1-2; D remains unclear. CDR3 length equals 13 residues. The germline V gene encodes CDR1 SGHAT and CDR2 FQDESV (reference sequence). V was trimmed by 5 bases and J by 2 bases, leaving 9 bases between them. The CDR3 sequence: CASSLDGNYGYTF. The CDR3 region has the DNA TGTGCCAGCAGCCTAGACGGGAACTATGGCTACACCTTC.

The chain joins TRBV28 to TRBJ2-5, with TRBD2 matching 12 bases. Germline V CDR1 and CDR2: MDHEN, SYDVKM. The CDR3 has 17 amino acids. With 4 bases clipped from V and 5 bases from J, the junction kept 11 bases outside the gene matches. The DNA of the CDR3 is TGTGCCAGCAGTTCCCCATCAACTAGCGGGGGGATGGAGACCCAGTACTTC. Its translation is CASSSPSTSGGMETQYF.

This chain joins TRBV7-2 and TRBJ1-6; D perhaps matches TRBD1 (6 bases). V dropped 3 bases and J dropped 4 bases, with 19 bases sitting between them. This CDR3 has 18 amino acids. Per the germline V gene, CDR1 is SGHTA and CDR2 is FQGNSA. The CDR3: CASSFAPPGGQYNSPLHF. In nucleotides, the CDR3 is TGTGCCAGCAGCTTCGCGCCGCCCGGTGGACAGTATAATTCACCCCTCCACTTT.

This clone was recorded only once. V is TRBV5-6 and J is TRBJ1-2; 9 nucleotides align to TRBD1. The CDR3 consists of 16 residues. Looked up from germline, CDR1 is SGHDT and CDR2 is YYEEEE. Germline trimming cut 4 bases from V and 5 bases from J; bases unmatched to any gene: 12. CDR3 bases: TGTGCCAGCAGCCTGGGACAGGGCCTGTCCTTATATGGCTACACCTTC. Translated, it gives CASSLGQGLSLYGYTF. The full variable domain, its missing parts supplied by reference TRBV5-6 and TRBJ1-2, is DAGVTQSPTHLIKTRGQQVTLRCSPKSGHDTVSWYQQALGQGPQFIFQYYEEEERQRGNFPDRFSGHQFPNYSSELNVNALLLGDSALYLCASSLGQGLSLYGYTFGSGTRLTVV.

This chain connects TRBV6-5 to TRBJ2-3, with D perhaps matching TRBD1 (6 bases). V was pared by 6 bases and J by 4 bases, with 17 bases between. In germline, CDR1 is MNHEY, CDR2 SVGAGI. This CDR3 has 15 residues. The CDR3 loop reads CASSHTTGNADTQYF. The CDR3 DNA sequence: TGTGCCAGCAGCCACACAACAGGGAACGCAGATACGCAGTATTTT.

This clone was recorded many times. CDR3 in DNA: TGTGCCAGCAGCGGGCCCGGGGGAGGGGATGGGGACACTGAAGCTTTCTTT. It encodes CASSGPGGGDGDTEAFF. V is TRBV9 and J is TRBJ1-1, with a weak D call TRBD1 (5 bases). V lost 3 bases to trimming and J lost 3 bases, with 21 bases between them. This CDR3 is 17 amino acids long. The germline gives CDR1 SGDLS, CDR2 YYNGEE.

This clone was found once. The DNA for the CDR3 is TGTGCTAGTGGTTTGCAAGGAAACACCATATATTTT. This encodes CASGLQGNTIYF. This chain uses TRBV12-5 with TRBJ1-3; D remains ambiguous. Germline lookup yields CDR1 LGHNT and CDR2 FRNRAP. Trimming removed 2 bases from V and 4 bases from J, with 3 bases in between. The CDR3 is 12 amino acids. Full variable domain (outside the CDR3, taken from reference TRBV12-5 and TRBJ1-3): DARVTQTPRHKVTEMGQEVTMRCQPILGHNTVFWYRQTMMQGLELLAYFRNRAPLDDSGMPKDRFSAEMPDATLATLKIQPSEPRDSAVYFCASGLQGNTIYFGEGSWLTVV.

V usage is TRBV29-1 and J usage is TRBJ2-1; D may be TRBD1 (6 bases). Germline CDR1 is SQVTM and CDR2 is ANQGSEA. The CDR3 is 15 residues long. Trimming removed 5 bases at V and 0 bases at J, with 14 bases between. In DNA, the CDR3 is TGCAGCGTTAATACGGGGACAAGCTCCTACAATGAGCAGTTCTTC. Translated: CSVNTGTSSYNEQFF.

This CDR3 reads CAIRWEAGDTQYF. CDR3 DNA sequence: TGTGCCATCAGGTGGGAGGCCGGCGATACGCAGTATTTT. This sequence joins TRBV10-3 and TRBJ2-3, with D perhaps TRBD2 (6 bases). The ends were cut back, 6 bases at V and 6 bases at J, with 13 bases in the middle. Germline V gene data show CDR1 as ENHRY and CDR2 as SYGVKD. This CDR3 spans 13 amino acids.

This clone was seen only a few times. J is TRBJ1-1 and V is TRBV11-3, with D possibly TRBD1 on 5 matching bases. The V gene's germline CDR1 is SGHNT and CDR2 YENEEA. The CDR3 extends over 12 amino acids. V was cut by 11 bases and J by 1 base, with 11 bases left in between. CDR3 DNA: TGTGCCTCAACGGGGGGGAACACTGAAGCTTTCTTT. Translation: CASTGGNTEAFF.

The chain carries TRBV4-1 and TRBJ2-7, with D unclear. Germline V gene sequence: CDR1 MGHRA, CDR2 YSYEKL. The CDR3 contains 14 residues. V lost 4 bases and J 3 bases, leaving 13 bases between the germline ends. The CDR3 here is CASSRVDFDYEQYF. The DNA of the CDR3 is TGCGCCAGCAGCCGAGTCGACTTCGACTACGAGCAGTACTTC.

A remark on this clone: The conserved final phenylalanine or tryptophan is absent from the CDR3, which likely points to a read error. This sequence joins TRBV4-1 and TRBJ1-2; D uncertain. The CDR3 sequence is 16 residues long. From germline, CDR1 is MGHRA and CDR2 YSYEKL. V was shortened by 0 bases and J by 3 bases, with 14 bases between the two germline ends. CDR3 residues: CASSQDERSTYYGYTV. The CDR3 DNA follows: TGCGCCAGCAGCCAAGACGAGCGGAGTACCTACTATGGCTACACCGTC.

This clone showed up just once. CDR3 DNA: TGTGCCAGCAGCGGACAGAACACCGGGGAGCTGTTTTTT. Its translation: CASSGQNTGELFF. The chain is built from TRBV7-3 and TRBJ2-2, with a tentative D call TRBD1 (5 bases). The V gene lost 5 bases and the J gene lost 1 base, with 5 bases spanning the gap. Germline V lookup: CDR1 SGHTA, CDR2 FQGTGA. This CDR3 contains 13 residues. Variable domain in full (rest from reference TRBV7-3 and TRBJ2-2): GAGVSQTPSNKVTEKGKYVELRCDPISGHTALYWYRQSLGQGPEFLIYFQGTGAADDSGLPNDRFFAVRPEGSVSTLKIQRTERGDSAVYLCASSGQNTGELFFGEGSRLTVL.

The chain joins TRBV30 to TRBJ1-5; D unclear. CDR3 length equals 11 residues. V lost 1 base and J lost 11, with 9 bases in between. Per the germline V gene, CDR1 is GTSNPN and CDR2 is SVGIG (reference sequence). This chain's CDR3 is CAWSAPGAQHF. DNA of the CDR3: TGTGCCTGGAGTGCCCCGGGAGCCCAGCATTTT.

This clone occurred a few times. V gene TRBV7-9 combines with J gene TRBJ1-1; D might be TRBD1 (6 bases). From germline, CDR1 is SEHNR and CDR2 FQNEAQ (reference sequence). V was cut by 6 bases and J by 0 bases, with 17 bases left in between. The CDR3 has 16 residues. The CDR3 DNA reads TGTGCCAGCAGTCCAATTACAGGGCTAATGAACACTGAAGCTTTCTTT. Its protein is CASSPITGLMNTEAFF.

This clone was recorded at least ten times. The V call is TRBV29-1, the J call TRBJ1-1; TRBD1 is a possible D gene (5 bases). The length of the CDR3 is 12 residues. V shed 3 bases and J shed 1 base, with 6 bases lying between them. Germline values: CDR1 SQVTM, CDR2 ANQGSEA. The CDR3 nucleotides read TGCAGCGTTGACAGGGCGAACACTGAAGCTTTCTTT. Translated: CSVDRANTEAFF.

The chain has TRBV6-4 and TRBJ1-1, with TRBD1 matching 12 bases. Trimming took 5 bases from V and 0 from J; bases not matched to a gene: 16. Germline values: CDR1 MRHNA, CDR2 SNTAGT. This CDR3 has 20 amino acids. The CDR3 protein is CASSPPGQGAKGELNTEAFF. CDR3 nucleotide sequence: TGTGCCAGCAGTCCCCCGGGACAGGGGGCTAAAGGTGAGTTGAACACTGAAGCTTTCTTT.

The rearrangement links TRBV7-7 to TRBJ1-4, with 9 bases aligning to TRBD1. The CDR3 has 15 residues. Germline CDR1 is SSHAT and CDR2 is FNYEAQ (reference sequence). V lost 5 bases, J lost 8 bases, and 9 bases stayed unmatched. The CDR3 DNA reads TGTGCCAGCAGCCCCAACAGGGGGCTGGGGGAAAAACTGTTTTTT. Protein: CASSPNRGLGEKLFF.

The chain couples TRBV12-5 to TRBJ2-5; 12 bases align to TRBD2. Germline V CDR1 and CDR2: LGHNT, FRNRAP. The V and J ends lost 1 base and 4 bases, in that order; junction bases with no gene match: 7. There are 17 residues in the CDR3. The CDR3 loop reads CASGLGLAGAGGETQYF. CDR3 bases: TGTGCTAGTGGTTTGGGACTAGCGGGGGCCGGGGGAGAGACCCAGTACTTC.

Here the CDR3 reads CASSYTGGQAYEQYF. Here the CDR3 DNA reads TGCGCCAGCAGCTACACAGGGGGTCAAGCCTACGAGCAGTACTTC. The chain combines TRBV5-1 with TRBJ2-7; 8 positions match TRBD1. J was trimmed by 2 bases and V by 3 bases; bases with no gene match: 7. Germline V lookup: CDR1 SGHRS, CDR2 YFSETQ. The CDR3 contains 15 residues.

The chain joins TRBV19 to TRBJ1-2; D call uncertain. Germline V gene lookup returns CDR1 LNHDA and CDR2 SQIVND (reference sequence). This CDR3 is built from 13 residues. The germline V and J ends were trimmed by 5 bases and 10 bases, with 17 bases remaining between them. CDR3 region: CASSPSRQEDYTF. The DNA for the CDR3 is TGTGCCAGTAGTCCCTCCCGACAAGAAGACTACACCTTC. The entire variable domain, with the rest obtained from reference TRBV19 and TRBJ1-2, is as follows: DGGITQSPKYLFRKEGQNVTLSCEQNLNHDAMYWYRQDPGQGLRLIYYSQIVNDFQKGDIAEGYSVSREKKESFPLTVTSAQKNPTAFYLCASSPSRQEDYTFGSGTRLTVV.

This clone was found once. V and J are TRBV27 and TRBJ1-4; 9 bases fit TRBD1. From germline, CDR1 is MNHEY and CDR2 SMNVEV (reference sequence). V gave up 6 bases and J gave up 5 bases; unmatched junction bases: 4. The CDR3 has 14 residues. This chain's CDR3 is CASRRGQGNEKLFF. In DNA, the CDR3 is TGTGCCAGCAGACGCGGACAGGGGAATGAAAAACTGTTTTTT.

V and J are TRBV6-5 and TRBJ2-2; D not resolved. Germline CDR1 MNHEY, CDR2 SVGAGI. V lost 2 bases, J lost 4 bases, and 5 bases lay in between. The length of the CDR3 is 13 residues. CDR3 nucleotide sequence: TGTGCCAGCAGTTACCCACTCACCGGGGAGCTGTTTTTT. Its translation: CASSYPLTGELFF.

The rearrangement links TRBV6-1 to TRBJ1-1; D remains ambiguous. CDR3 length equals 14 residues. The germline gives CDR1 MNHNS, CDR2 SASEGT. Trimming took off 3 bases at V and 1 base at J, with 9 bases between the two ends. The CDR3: CASSEGRKNTEAFF. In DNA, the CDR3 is TGTGCCAGCAGTGAGGGGAGAAAGAACACTGAAGCTTTCTTT.

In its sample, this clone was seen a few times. The CDR3 sequence is CASSLERESTIYF. The CDR3, as DNA: TGTGCCAGCAGCTTAGAGAGGGAAAGCACCATATATTTT. The V gene is TRBV5-4, the J gene TRBJ1-3; D not certain. There are 13 residues in the CDR3. Deletions cut 2 bases from V and 9 bases from J, with 12 bases between. Germline loops: CDR1 SGHNT, CDR2 YYREEE (reference sequence).

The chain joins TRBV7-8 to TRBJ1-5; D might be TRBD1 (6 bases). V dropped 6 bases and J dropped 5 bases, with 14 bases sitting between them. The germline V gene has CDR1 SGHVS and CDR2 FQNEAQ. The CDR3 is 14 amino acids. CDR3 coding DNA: TGTGCCAGCAGAGGGGGGGGGCCTTATCAGCCCCAGCATTTT. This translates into CASRGGGPYQPQHF.

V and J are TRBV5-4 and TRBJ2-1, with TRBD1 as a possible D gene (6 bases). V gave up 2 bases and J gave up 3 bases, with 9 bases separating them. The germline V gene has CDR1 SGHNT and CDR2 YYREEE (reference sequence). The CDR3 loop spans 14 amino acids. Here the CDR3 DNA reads TGTGCCAGCAGCTTTCAGGGGTTCTACAATGAGCAGTTCTTC. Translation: CASSFQGFYNEQFF.